These T cell receptor beta chains were read from a single sample in a study of cytomegalovirus exposure and HLA in healthy donors. The repertoire was sequenced with immunoSEQ multiplex PCR; TCRdb's copy has only in-frame clones and lacks some. This sample contains around 52,000 clones. Sequencing input: PBMCs. Receptor source: a woman in her 50s in good health and CMV-seropositive. The CDR3 runs from the conserved cysteine through the conserved F or W. Each record gives: clone size, D gene, J gene, V gene, CDR3 protein, CDR3 DNA. D genes are given only for firm matches. The size entry is marked missing in some rows and otherwise reads once, few, many or a size class.

abundance: .
d_gene: TRBD2
j_gene: TRBJ2-1
v_gene: TRBV7-2
CDR3aa: CASSPEIPGLAAYNEQFF
CDR3nt: TGTGCCAGCAGCCCAGAGATCCCGGGACTAGCGGCGTACAATGAGCAGTTCTTC

abundance: .
d_gene: .
j_gene: TRBJ2-7
v_gene: TRBV30
CDR3aa: CAWSPQGYEQYF
CDR3nt: TGTGCCTGGAGTCCACAGGGTTACGAGCAGTACTTC

abundance: .
d_gene: TRBD1
j_gene: TRBJ2-4
v_gene: TRBV4-3
CDR3aa: CASSRGQGKNIQYF
CDR3nt: TGCGCCAGCAGCCGAGGACAGGGGAAAAACATTCAGTACTTC

abundance: .
d_gene: TRBD1
j_gene: TRBJ2-3
v_gene: TRBV6-5
CDR3aa: CASNLQGSTDTQYF
CDR3nt: TGTGCCAGCAACTTACAGGGGAGCACAGATACGCAGTATTTT

abundance: .
d_gene: TRBD1
j_gene: TRBJ2-7
v_gene: TRBV11-2
CDR3aa: CASRGTGFYEQYF
CDR3nt: TGTGCCAGCAGGGGGACAGGGTTCTACGAGCAGTACTTC

abundance: .
d_gene: .
j_gene: TRBJ2-3
v_gene: TRBV20-1
CDR3aa: CSATQGDTQYF
CDR3nt: TGCAGTGCTACTCAGGGAGATACGCAGTATTTT

abundance: .
d_gene: .
j_gene: TRBJ2-3
v_gene: TRBV7-2
CDR3aa: CASSSRGVRTDTQYF
CDR3nt: TGTGCCAGCAGCTCCAGGGGGGTCCGCACAGATACGCAGTATTTT

abundance: .
d_gene: .
j_gene: TRBJ2-6
v_gene: TRBV4-3
CDR3aa: CASSQTVSGANVLTF
CDR3nt: TGCGCCAGCAGCCAGACAGTCTCTGGGGCCAACGTCCTGACTTTC

abundance: .
d_gene: TRBD2
j_gene: TRBJ2-3
v_gene: TRBV10-3
CDR3aa: CAISPGLAGGGDTQYF
CDR3nt: TGTGCCATCAGCCCGGGACTAGCGGGAGGTGGAGATACGCAGTATTTT

abundance: .
d_gene: TRBD2
j_gene: TRBJ2-7
v_gene: TRBV6-6
CDR3aa: CASGTSETYEQYF
CDR3nt: TGTGCCAGCGGGACTAGCGAGACCTACGAGCAGTACTTC

abundance: medium-sized
d_gene: .
j_gene: TRBJ2-1
v_gene: TRBV28
CDR3aa: CASSLRGNEQFF
CDR3nt: TGTGCCAGCAGTTTACGGGGGAATGAGCAGTTCTTC

abundance: .
d_gene: .
j_gene: TRBJ2-3
v_gene: TRBV30
CDR3aa: CAWNSRRAQYF
CDR3nt: TGTGCCTGGAACTCCCGGCGGGCGCAGTATTTT

abundance: .
d_gene: .
j_gene: TRBJ2-7
v_gene: TRBV2
CDR3aa: CASRRRAHEQYF
CDR3nt: TGTGCCAGCAGGAGGCGGGCCCACGAGCAGTACTTC

abundance: .
d_gene: .
j_gene: TRBJ1-1
v_gene: TRBV2
CDR3aa: CASGTRGSTEAFF
CDR3nt: TGTGCCAGCGGGACAAGGGGGAGCACTGAAGCTTTCTTT

abundance: .
d_gene: .
j_gene: TRBJ1-3
v_gene: TRBV2
CDR3aa: CASSELTGAPGNTIYF
CDR3nt: TGTGCCAGCAGTGAATTAACTGGGGCACCAGGAAACACCATATATTTT

abundance: .
d_gene: .
j_gene: TRBJ2-1
v_gene: TRBV25-1
CDR3aa: CASSRAGAYNEQFF
CDR3nt: TGTGCCAGCAGTAGAGCGGGTGCCTACAATGAGCAGTTCTTC

abundance: .
d_gene: .
j_gene: TRBJ2-5
v_gene: TRBV7-9
CDR3aa: CASSGDIQETQYF
CDR3nt: TGTGCCAGCAGCGGGGACATCCAAGAGACCCAGTACTTC

abundance: .
d_gene: .
j_gene: TRBJ1-1
v_gene: TRBV5-1
CDR3aa: CASSPRTDTEAFF
CDR3nt: TGCGCCAGCAGCCCCAGGACAGACACTGAAGCTTTCTTT